This T cell receptor (beta chain) was observed in a study of T cells in localized non-small cell lung cancer. Here immunoSEQ multiplex PCR was the method, and the copy in TCRdb shows in-frame clones only, minus some. The sample includes 9,000 to 15,000 clones, around 85% seen only once; the top ten take approximately 23%. Comment on this clone: Its specificity is unknown.

Findings and caveats of the study: Analysis by sequencing included only one tumor region, so heterogeneity remains possible. Out of the top 100 tumor clones, a median roughly 52 were seen in adjacent lung. A denser population of T cells in blood accompanied longer overall survival. Uninvolved nearby lung showed the greatest T cell clonality, exceeding that found in tumor.

The sequence came from a male donor aged 60 or over with stage I lung adenocarcinoma. This material consisted of peripheral blood, taken before any cancer treatment.

CDR3 in DNA: TGTGCCAGCAGTGACAGGGAGAATGAAAAACTGTTTTTT. This gives the protein CASSDRENEKLFF. The chain employs TRBV6-5 and TRBJ1-4; TRBD1 aligns across 7 bases. The CDR3 length is 13 residues. Looked up from germline, CDR1 is MNHEY and CDR2 is SVGAGI. With 5 bases clipped from V and 5 bases from J, the junction kept 2 bases outside the gene matches.